Sequencing of this TCR beta chain was carried out in a study of T cells in localized non-small cell lung cancer. With respect to this clone: As yet, its antigen is unknown.

J gave up 0 bases and V 6 bases, and 2 bases lay outside the gene matches. This CDR3 is 14 amino acids long. Germline CDR1 MNHEY, CDR2 SVGAGI. Whole-study findings and limits: Clonality peaked in uninvolved adjacent lung rather than tumor.

Libraries were prepared by immunoSEQ multiplex PCR; TCRdb keeps only in-frame clonotypes and omits some of them. This sample has 30,000 to 45,000 clones; around 81% occur once, and the top ten carry 7.3%. The V call is TRBV6-5, the J call TRBJ2-7, with 10 bases identical to TRBD1. Sequenced here: peripheral blood mononuclear cells, sampled before any cancer treatment. The TCR comes from a male donor at least 60 years old with stage II lung adenocarcinoma. CDR3 residues: CASRRDRGSYEQYF. CDR3 in DNA: TGTGCCAGCAGGCGGGACAGGGGCTCCTACGAGCAGTACTTC.